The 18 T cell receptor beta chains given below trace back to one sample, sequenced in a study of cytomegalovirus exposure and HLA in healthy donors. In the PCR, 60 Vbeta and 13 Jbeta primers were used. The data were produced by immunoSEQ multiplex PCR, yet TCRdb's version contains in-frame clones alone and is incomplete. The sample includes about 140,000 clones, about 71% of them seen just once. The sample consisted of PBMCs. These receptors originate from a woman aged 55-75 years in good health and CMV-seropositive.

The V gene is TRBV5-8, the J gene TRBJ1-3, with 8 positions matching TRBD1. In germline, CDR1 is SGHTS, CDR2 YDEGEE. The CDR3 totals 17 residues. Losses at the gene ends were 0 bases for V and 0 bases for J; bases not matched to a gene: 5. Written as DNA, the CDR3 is TGTGCCAGCAGCTTGGAGACAGGGGATAGCTCTGGAAACACCATATATTTT. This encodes CASSLETGDSSGNTIYF. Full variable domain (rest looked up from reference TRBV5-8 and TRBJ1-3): EAGVTQSPTHLIKTRGQQATLRCSPISGHTSVYWYQQALGLGLQFLLWYDEGEERNRGNFPPRFSGRQFPNYSSELNVNALELEDSALYLCASSLETGDSSGNTIYFGEGSWLTVV.

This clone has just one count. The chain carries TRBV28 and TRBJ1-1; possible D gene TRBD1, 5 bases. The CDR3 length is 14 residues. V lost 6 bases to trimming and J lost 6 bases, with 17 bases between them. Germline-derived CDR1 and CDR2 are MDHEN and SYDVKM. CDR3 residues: CASSPPVGVPEAFF. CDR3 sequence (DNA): TGTGCCAGCAGCCCTCCTGTAGGGGTCCCTGAAGCTTTCTTT.

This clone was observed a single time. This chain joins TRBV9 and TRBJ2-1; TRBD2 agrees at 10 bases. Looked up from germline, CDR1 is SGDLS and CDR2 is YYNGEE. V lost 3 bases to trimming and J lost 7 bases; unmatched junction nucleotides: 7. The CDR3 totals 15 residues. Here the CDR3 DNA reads TGTGCCAGCAGCGGGCTACCGGGACTAGCGAATGAGCAGTTCTTC. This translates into CASSGLPGLANEQFF.

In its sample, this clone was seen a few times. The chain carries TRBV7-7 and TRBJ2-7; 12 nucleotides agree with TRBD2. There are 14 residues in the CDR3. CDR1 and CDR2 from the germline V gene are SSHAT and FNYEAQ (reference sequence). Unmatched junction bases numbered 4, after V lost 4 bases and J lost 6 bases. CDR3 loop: CASSSSSGRGEQYF. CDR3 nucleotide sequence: TGTGCCAGCAGCTCCTCTAGCGGGAGGGGCGAGCAGTACTTC. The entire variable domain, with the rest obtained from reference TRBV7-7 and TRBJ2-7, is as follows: GAGVSQSPRYKVTKRGQDVTLRCDPISSHATLYWYQQALGQGPEFLTYFNYEAQPDKSGLPSDRFSAERPEGSISTLTIQRTEQRDSAMYRCASSSSSGRGEQYFGPGTRLTVT.

CDR3 protein: CAISREGTGAGELFF. CDR3 sequence (DNA): TGTGCCATCTCACGAGAGGGCACGGGGGCCGGGGAGCTGTTTTTT. The genes are TRBV10-3 and TRBJ2-2, with D perhaps TRBD2 (6 bases). This CDR3 has 15 residues. Trimming removed 8 bases at V and 6 bases at J, with 19 bases between. CDR1 and CDR2 (germline): ENHRY, SYGVKD.

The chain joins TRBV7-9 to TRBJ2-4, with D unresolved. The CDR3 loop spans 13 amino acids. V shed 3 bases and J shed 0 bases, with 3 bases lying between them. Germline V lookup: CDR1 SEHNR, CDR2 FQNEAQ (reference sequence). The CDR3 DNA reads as TGTGCCAGCAGCTTCGGAGCCAAAAACATTCAGTACTTC. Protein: CASSFGAKNIQYF. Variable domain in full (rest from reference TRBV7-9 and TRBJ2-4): DTGVSQNPRHKITKRGQNVTFRCDPISEHNRLYWYRQTLGQGPEFLTYFQNEAQLEKSRLLSDRFSAERPKGSFSTLEIQRTEQGDSAMYLCASSFGAKNIQYFGAGTRLSVL.

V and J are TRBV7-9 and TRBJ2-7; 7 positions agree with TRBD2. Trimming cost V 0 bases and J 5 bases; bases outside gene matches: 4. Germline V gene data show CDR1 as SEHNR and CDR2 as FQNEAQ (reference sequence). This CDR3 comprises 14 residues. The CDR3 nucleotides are TGTGCCAGCAGCTTAGCGGGAGGGCTAAACGAGCAGTACTTC. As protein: CASSLAGGLNEQYF.

The CDR3 region has the DNA TGTGCCAGCAGGCAGGGCAGCCTAAGGACTGAAGCTTTCTTT. This codes for CASRQGSLRTEAFF. This rearrangement joins TRBV28 to TRBJ1-1, with D perhaps matching TRBD1 (5 bases). Germline-derived CDR1 and CDR2 are MDHEN and SYDVKM. V lost 6 bases and J 5 bases, leaving 16 bases between the germline ends. This CDR3 is built from 14 residues.

CDR3 bases: TGTGCCTGGAGTGTGGGCGGGAGTACCTACGAGCAGTACTTC. It is translated as CAWSVGGSTYEQYF. J is TRBJ2-7 and V is TRBV30, with 7 bases identical to TRBD2. CDR3 length equals 14 residues. Germline values: CDR1 GTSNPN, CDR2 SVGIG (reference sequence). J lost 2 bases, V lost 0 bases, and 4 bases had no gene match.

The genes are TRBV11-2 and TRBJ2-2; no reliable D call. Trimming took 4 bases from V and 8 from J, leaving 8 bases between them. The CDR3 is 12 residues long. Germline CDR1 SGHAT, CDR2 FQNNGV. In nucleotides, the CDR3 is TGTGCCAGCAGCTCTTTCGTAGGGGAGCTGTTTTTT. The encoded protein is CASSSFVGELFF. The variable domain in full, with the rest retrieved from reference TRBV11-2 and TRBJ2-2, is EAGVAQSPRYKIIEKRQSVAFWCNPISGHATLYWYQQILGQGPKLLIQFQNNGVVDDSQLPKDRFSAERLKGVDSTLKIQPAKLEDSAVYLCASSSFVGELFFGEGSRLTVL.

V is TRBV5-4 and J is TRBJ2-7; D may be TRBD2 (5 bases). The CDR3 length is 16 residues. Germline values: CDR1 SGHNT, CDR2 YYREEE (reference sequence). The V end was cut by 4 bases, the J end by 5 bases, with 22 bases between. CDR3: CASSDRGGSFQNEQYF. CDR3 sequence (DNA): TGTGCCAGCAGCGACCGAGGAGGCAGCTTTCAGAACGAGCAGTACTTC.

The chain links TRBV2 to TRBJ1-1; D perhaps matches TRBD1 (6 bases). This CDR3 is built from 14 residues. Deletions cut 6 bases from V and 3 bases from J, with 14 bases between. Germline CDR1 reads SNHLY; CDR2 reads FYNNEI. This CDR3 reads CASSAQGGYTEAFF. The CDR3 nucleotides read TGTGCCAGCAGCGCACAGGGAGGGTACACTGAAGCTTTCTTT.

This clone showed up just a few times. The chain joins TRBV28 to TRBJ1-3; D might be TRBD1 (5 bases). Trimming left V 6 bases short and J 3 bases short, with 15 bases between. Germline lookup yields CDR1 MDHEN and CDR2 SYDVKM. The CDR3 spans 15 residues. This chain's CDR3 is CASRTLRQIGNTIYF. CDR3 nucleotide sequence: TGTGCCAGCAGAACTCTCCGACAGATTGGAAACACCATATATTTT.

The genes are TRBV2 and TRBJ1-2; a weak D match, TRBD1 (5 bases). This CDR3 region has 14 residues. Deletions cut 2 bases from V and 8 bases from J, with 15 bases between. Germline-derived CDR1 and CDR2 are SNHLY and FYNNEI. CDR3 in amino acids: CASSEIGQGGGYTF. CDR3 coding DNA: TGTGCCAGCAGTGAAATCGGCCAGGGTGGAGGCTACACCTTC.

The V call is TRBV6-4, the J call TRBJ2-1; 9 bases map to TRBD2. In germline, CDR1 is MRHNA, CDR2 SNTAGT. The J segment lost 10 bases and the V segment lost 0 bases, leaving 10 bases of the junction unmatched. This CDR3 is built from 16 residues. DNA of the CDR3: TGTGCCAGCAGTGACTCGGCGGGGACTAGCTTTGCCGAGCAGTTCTTC. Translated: CASSDSAGTSFAEQFF.

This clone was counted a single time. The CDR3 loop reads CASSITRNTEAFF. The DNA of the CDR3 is TGTGCCAGTAGTATCACCAGGAACACTGAAGCTTTCTTT. V and J are TRBV19 and TRBJ1-1; D is undetermined. Trimming stripped 3 bases from V and 1 base from J, with 6 bases between. The CDR3 covers 13 residues. Germline V gene data show CDR1 as LNHDA and CDR2 as SQIVND (reference sequence).

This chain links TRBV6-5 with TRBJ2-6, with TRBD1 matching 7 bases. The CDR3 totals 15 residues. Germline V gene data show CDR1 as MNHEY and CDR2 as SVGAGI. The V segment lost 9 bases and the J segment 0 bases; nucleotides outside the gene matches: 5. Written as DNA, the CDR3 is TGTGCCAGTAAGGGGGCTAGCTCTGGGGCCAACGTCCTGACTTTC. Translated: CASKGASSGANVLTF.

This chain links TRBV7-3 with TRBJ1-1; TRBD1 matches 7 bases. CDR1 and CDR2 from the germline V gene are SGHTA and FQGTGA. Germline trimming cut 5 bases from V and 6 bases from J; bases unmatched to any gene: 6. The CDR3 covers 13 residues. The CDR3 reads CASSTRQGSEAFF. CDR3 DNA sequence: TGTGCCAGCAGCACCAGACAGGGTTCTGAAGCTTTCTTT.